This TCR beta chain was found in a study of blood T cell repertoires in COVID-19. Study-wide background: Nucleic acid was either cDNA or gDNA, and it came from T cells, B-cell-depleted T cells, or PBMCs.

Individuals drawn from 20 to 25 US areas were roughly 18 to 95 years old. Each recovered donor of Cohort 3 presented with two negative PCRs, clearance, or symptom resolution. The CDR3 is 12 amino acids. Trimming at V came to 3 bases and at J to 10 bases, leaving 3 bases not matched to a gene. From germline, CDR1 is KGHSH and CDR2 LQKENI. This table comes from immunoSEQ multiplex PCR, and its TCRdb copy is limited to in-frame clones, with some not included. The sample carries about 470,000 clones, approximately 90% recorded once. The rearrangement links TRBV18 to TRBJ1-1; 9 nucleotides agree with TRBD1. This TCR derives from a young woman who had recovered from COVID-19. Sequenced material: PBMCs or T cells enriched from blood (not recorded which). CDR3: CASSPPGQGAFF. The CDR3, as DNA: TGTGCCAGCTCACCGCCGGGACAGGGAGCTTTCTTT.